This T cell receptor (beta chain) was found in a study of T cells in localized non-small cell lung cancer. V lost 5 bases to trimming and J lost 4 bases, with 20 bases between them. The CDR3 loop spans 16 amino acids. The germline gives CDR1 SGHTA, CDR2 FQGTGA. The assay was immunoSEQ multiplex PCR, and TCRdb's table has in-frame clones only and misses some. The data show approximately 31,000 clones, about 90% seen once. This clone showed up just a few times. Its antigen is currently unknown. Study-wide findings and caveats: Among blood samples, higher T cell density accompanied longer overall survival. Paired adjacent lung recovered a median approximately 57 of the top 100 tumor clones. Uninvolved nearby lung showed the greatest T cell clonality, exceeding that found in tumor.

The chain combines TRBV7-3 with TRBJ1-1, with D tentatively TRBD1 (6 bases). The clonotype originates from a man between 40 and 70 years old with stage III lung adenocarcinoma. Here the sequenced sample was peripheral blood mononuclear cells, taken before any cancer treatment. The CDR3 here is CASSPEQGWGTTEAFF. The CDR3 coding sequence is TGTGCCAGCAGCCCAGAACAGGGATGGGGGACCACTGAAGCTTTCTTT.